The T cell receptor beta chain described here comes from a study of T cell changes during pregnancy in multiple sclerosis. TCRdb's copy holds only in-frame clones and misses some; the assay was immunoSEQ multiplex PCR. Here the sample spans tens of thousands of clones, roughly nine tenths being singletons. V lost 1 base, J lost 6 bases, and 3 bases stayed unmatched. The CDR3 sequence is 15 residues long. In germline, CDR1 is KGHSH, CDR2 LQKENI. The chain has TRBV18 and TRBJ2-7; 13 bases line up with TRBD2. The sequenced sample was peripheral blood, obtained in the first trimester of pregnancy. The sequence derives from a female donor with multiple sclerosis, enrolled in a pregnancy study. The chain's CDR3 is CASSPRTSGSTEQYF. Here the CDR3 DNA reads TGTGCCAGCTCACCACGGACTAGCGGGAGTACCGAGCAGTACTTC.